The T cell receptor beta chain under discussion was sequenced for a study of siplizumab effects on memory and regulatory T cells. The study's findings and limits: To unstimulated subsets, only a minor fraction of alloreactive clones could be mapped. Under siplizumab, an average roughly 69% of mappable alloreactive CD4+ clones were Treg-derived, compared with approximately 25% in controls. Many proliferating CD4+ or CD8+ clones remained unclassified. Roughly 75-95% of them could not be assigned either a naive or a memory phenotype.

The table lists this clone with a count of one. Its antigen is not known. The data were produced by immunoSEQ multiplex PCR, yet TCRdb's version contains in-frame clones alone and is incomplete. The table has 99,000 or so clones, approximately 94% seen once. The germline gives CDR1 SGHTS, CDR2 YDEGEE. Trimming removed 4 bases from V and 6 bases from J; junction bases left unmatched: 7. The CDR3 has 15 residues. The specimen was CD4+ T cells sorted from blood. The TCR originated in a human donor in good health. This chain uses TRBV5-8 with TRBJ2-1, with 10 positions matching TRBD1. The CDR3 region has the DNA TGTGCCAGCAGCATGACGGGACAGGGGTCCAATGAGCAGTTCTTC. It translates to CASSMTGQGSNEQFF. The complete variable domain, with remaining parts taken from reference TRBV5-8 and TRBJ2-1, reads EAGVTQSPTHLIKTRGQQATLRCSPISGHTSVYWYQQALGLGLQFLLWYDEGEERNRGNFPPRFSGRQFPNYSSELNVNALELEDSALYLCASSMTGQGSNEQFFGPGTRLTVL.